This is a list of T cell receptor beta chains from one sample in a study of cytomegalovirus exposure and HLA in healthy donors. Produced via immunoSEQ multiplex PCR; TCRdb's table is partial and in-frame only. The profile shows around 120,000 clones, over 60% of them singletons. The source material was PBMCs. These receptors came from a woman in her thirties in good health and CMV-seropositive. Each CDR3 is given with its conserved first and last residue. The D gene is left open where the match is weak. Only part of the rows carry a size: once, few, many, or a class if the clone is expanded.

d_call j_call clone_size v_call cdr3_aa cdr3_nt
NA TRBJ1-1 many TRBV6-5 CATQDPGRGTEAFF TGTGCCACCCAGGATCCAGGACGGGGGACTGAAGCTTTCTTT
NA TRBJ1-5 NA TRBV29-1 CSVDSIDRDSNQPQHF TGCAGCGTCGACAGCATTGACAGAGATAGCAATCAGCCCCAGCATTTT
TRBD1 TRBJ2-7 NA TRBV19 CASSPGTAKSISYEQYF TGTGCCAGTAGTCCCGGGACAGCTAAATCGATCTCCTACGAGCAGTACTTC
TRBD2 TRBJ2-3 NA TRBV30 CAWSVLAGGLSTDTQYF TGTGCCTGGAGTGTACTAGCGGGGGGTTTGAGCACAGATACGCAGTATTTT
TRBD2 TRBJ2-6 medium-sized TRBV4-2 CASSQGGTSGLSGANVLTF TGTGCCAGCAGCCAAGGTGGGACTAGCGGACTCTCTGGGGCCAACGTCCTGACTTTC
NA TRBJ1-2 NA TRBV7-9 CASSPEQVFYGYTF TGTGCCAGCAGCCCGGAACAGGTTTTCTATGGCTACACCTTC
TRBD1 TRBJ2-2 once TRBV10-3 CAINNRDRGITGELFF TGTGCCATCAACAACCGGGACAGGGGAATAACCGGGGAGCTGTTTTTT
NA TRBJ1-3 few TRBV2 CASSEDPRVGNTIYF TGTGCCAGCAGTGAAGATCCCAGGGTTGGAAACACCATATATTTT
NA TRBJ1-2 NA TRBV9 CASSVDQGPNYGYTF TGTGCCAGCAGCGTCGATCAGGGGCCTAACTATGGCTACACCTTC
NA TRBJ2-2 once TRBV7-2 CASSLATSSGGELFF TGTGCCAGCAGCTTAGCGACTAGTTCTGGCGGGGAGCTGTTTTTT
NA TRBJ1-2 NA TRBV6-5 CASKSTGPLYGYTF TGTGCCAGCAAGTCCACAGGGCCCCTCTATGGCTACACCTTC
NA TRBJ1-1 NA TRBV14 CASSQFSWSTEAFF TGTGCCAGCAGCCAGTTCAGTTGGAGCACTGAAGCTTTCTTT
TRBD2 TRBJ2-3 NA TRBV5-4 CASSGRLAGGRADTQYF TGTGCCAGCAGCGGCCGCTTAGCGGGGGGGCGGGCAGATACGCAGTATTTT
NA TRBJ1-5 NA TRBV5-8 CASSRTGNQPQHF TGTGCCAGCAGCCGGACGGGGAATCAGCCCCAGCATTTT
NA TRBJ2-7 few TRBV18 CASRRGIAYEQYF TGTGCCAGCCGCAGGGGCATTGCATACGAGCAGTACTTC
NA TRBJ2-2 NA TRBV6-1 CASRTGRSNTGELFF TGTGCCAGCAGGACTGGTCGGTCGAACACCGGGGAGCTGTTTTTT
NA TRBJ2-7 NA TRBV7-6 CASSRWSRDYEQYF TGTGCCAGCAGCCGTTGGTCGAGGGACTACGAGCAGTACTTC
NA TRBJ1-5 NA TRBV6-1 CASKETGGQPQHF TGTGCCAGCAAAGAGACAGGAGGTCAGCCCCAGCATTTT
TRBD2 TRBJ2-2 NA TRBV6-5 CASNMRGMNTGELFF TGTGCCAGCAACATGCGGGGGATGAACACCGGGGAGCTGTTTTTT
NA TRBJ1-1 few TRBV7-3 CASSLGATTEAFF TGTGCCAGCAGCTTAGGGGCTACCACTGAAGCTTTCTTT
NA TRBJ1-5 NA TRBV19 CASSITVKGQSNQPQHF TGTGCCAGTAGTATCACAGTGAAAGGTCAAAGCAATCAGCCCCAGCATTTT
NA TRBJ2-2 NA TRBV9 CASSGQTNTGELFF TGTGCCAGCAGCGGGCAGACGAACACCGGGGAGCTGTTTTTT
NA TRBJ1-2 NA TRBV6-1 CASSETRLATYGYTF TGTGCCAGCAGTGAAACTAGGTTGGCAACCTATGGCTACACCTTC